This T cell receptor (beta chain) is drawn from a study of CD8+ T cells in alopecia areata. Whole-study context: Treated patients were given 5 to 10 mg oral tofacitinib twice daily. Severity of treated patients was scored by affected scalp percentage. General study findings and limits: Alopecia totalis/universalis scalp especially showed more expanded CD8+ clones than normal scalp. A large proportion of expanded lesional clones were detected persisting in scalp and blood during tofacitinib.

In its sample, this clone was seen once. Its antigen is as yet unknown. Treatment denoted: oral pan-JAK inhibitor, 5-10 mg twice daily. RNA extraction was followed by reverse transcription into cDNA, which acted as the sequencing template. Sequenced by immunoSEQ multiplex PCR; TCRdb stores in-frame clones only, minus some. Of under 300,000 clones in the sample, 60% were seen once. Here the sequenced sample was CD4+ T cells sorted from blood, taken between weeks 51 and 52, from a patient treated with tofacitinib. This clonotype was obtained from a human donor with alopecia areata.

The CDR3 here is CAWMGSGAYEQYF. Written as DNA, the CDR3 is TGTGCCTGGATGGGGAGCGGGGCCTACGAGCAGTACTTC. J is TRBJ2-7 and V is TRBV30; TRBD2 matches at 7 bases. Germline lookup yields CDR1 GTSNPN and CDR2 SVGIG (reference sequence). V shed 4 bases, J shed 2 bases, and the junction held 5 bases outside the gene matches. This CDR3 is built from 13 residues.